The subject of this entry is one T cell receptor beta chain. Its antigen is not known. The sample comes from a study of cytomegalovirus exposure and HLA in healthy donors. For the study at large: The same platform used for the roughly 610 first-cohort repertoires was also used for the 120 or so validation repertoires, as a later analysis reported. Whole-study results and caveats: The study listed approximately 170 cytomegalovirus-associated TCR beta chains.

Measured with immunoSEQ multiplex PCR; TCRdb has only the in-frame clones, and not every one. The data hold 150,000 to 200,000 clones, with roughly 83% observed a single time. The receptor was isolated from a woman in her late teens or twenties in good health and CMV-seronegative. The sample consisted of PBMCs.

The CDR3 nucleotides are TGCGCCAGCAGCTCCAAGGGGGCGGACACTGAAGCTTTCTTT. Amino acids: CASSSKGADTEAFF. This rearrangement joins TRBV5-1 to TRBJ1-1, with 7 positions matching TRBD1. Germline V gives CDR1 SGHRS, CDR2 YFSETQ. This CDR3 contains 14 residues. Unmatched junction bases numbered 5, after V lost 3 bases and J lost 3 bases.